One and the same sample provided the 5 T cell receptor beta chains below, sequenced in a study of blood T cell repertoires in COVID-19. Some clones are missing from TCRdb's copy, which holds only in-frame ones; the method was immunoSEQ multiplex PCR. In the table there are about 59,000 clones, 90% of which are singletons. The sample comprised peripheral blood. The receptors come from a man older than 75 with acute or convalescent COVID-19.

The V gene is TRBV7-2, the J gene TRBJ2-5; the D gene is possibly TRBD2 (5 bases). CDR3 length: 15 residues. The V gene lost 3 bases and the J gene lost 2 bases, with 13 bases spanning the gap. Germline V gene data show CDR1 as SGHTA and CDR2 as FQGNSA. The chain's CDR3 is CASSLVGGPQETQYF. The CDR3 bases are TGTGCCAGCAGCTTGGTTGGCGGGCCACAAGAGACCCAGTACTTC.

The genes are TRBV10-3 and TRBJ2-7, with 7 bases that match TRBD2. The CDR3 length is 15 residues. Germline loops: CDR1 ENHRY, CDR2 SYGVKD. The junction had 7 bases not matched to a gene; V was cut back by 0 bases and J by 5 bases. CDR3 sequence: CAISESGGGVNEQYF. The CDR3 DNA follows: TGTGCCATCAGTGAGTCGGGTGGGGGGGTGAACGAGCAGTACTTC.

The chain has TRBV7-8 and TRBJ2-1, with D perhaps TRBD1 (8 bases). The CDR3 is 16 residues long. The V gene's germline CDR1 is SGHVS and CDR2 FQNEAQ. Deletions cut 2 bases from V and 5 bases from J, with 16 bases between. The CDR3 sequence: CASSLLQQGGDNEQFF. CDR3 bases: TGTGCCAGCAGCTTACTCCAACAGGGGGGGGACAATGAGCAGTTCTTC.

The chain recombines TRBV5-1 with TRBJ1-5; TRBD1 aligns across 7 bases. Losses at the gene ends were 4 bases for V and 1 base for J; bases not matched to a gene: 5. The length of the CDR3 is 15 residues. The germline V gene encodes CDR1 SGHRS and CDR2 YFSETQ. The CDR3 sequence: CASSLTGQSNQPQHF. CDR3 bases: TGCGCCAGCAGCCTCACGGGACAGAGCAATCAGCCCCAGCATTTT.

This clone was counted once. This sequence joins TRBV7-6 and TRBJ2-1, with 14 bases aligning to TRBD2. Germline CDR1 reads SGHVS; CDR2 reads FNYEAQ. V lost 5 bases and J lost 0; bases outside the gene matches: 6. This CDR3 has 18 amino acids. As DNA, the CDR3 is TGTGCCAGCAGCGGACTAGCGGGGGGCCGAAGCTCCTACAATGAGCAGTTCTTC. This codes for CASSGLAGGRSSYNEQFF.